This TCR beta chain was found in a study of PD-L1 blockade in urothelial cancer. At the level of the study: About 90% of the roughly 29 patients were men who had bladder-origin urothelial cancer. Across blood samples, T cells had a median count of approximately 130,000. Findings of the study overall: When measured at 3 weeks, tumor-associated blood clones expanded more in durable-benefit patients.

Points on this clone: What it recognizes is unknown.

The time point was: peripheral blood 6 weeks after treatment start. TCRdb's table, derived via immunoSEQ multiplex PCR, lists solely in-frame clones and lacks some. This table has some 110,000 clones, about 91% appearing once. The CDR3 is made up of 13 amino acids. Germline V gene data show CDR1 as SNHLY and CDR2 as FYNNEI. V lost 7 bases to trimming and J lost 8 bases, with 15 bases between them. The TCR sequence derives from a man in his 60s with urothelial cancer. The chain carries TRBV2 and TRBJ2-1, with D unclear. The sample was PBMCs, taken around atezolizumab (anti-PD-L1) treatment. The CDR3 is CASNIKLAHEQFF. In nucleotides, the CDR3 is TGTGCCAGCAACATAAAATTAGCACATGAGCAGTTCTTC. Using reference TRBV2 and TRBJ2-1 for the parts outside the CDR3, the full variable domain is EPEVTQTPSHQVTQMGQEVILRCVPISNHLYFYWYRQILGQKVEFLVSFYNNEISEKSEIFDDQFSVERPDGSNFTLKIRSTKLEDSAMYFCASNIKLAHEQFFGPGTRLTVL.